The following is a T cell receptor beta chain sequence with its context. Trimming cost V 2 bases and J 4 bases, with 12 bases left between them. The CDR3 is made up of 15 amino acids. Germline-derived CDR1 and CDR2 are SGHNT and YYREEE (reference sequence). Here immunoSEQ multiplex PCR was the method, and the copy in TCRdb shows in-frame clones only, minus some. Here the sample spans about 210,000 clones, 81% being singletons. This sample is part of a study of blood T cell repertoires in COVID-19. V is TRBV5-4 and J is TRBJ2-2; no firm D call. The TCR originated in a man between 35 and 55 years old who had recovered from COVID-19. Input material: PBMCs or T cells enriched from blood (not recorded which). Written as DNA, the CDR3 is TGTGCCAGCAGCTTATCTCCTCTACTCACCGGGGAGCTGTTTTTT. Translation: CASSLSPLLTGELFF.